This TCR beta chain was identified in a study of blood T cell repertoires in COVID-19. Repertoires were generated with immunoSEQ multiplex PCR, while TCRdb's copy carries only in-frame clones and drops some. In the table there are 330,000 or so clones, 92% of which are singletons. The receptor was isolated from a young woman who had recovered from COVID-19. The sequencing sample was made of PBMCs or T cells enriched from blood (not recorded which).

The CDR3 DNA reads as TGTGCCAGCAGTAAGACAGGGATCACGGAAAAACTGTTTTTT. Its translation: CASSKTGITEKLFF. V usage is TRBV2 and J usage is TRBJ1-4, with 7 bases that match TRBD1. J gave up 8 bases and V 5 bases, and 8 bases lay outside the gene matches. Germline lookup yields CDR1 SNHLY and CDR2 FYNNEI. This CDR3 spans 14 amino acids.